Below, 9 T cell receptor beta chains from the same sample are listed, as sequenced in a study of T-cell memory formation after mild COVID-19. TCRdb re-called the 5' RACE reads through MiXCR, storing one row per CDR3 protein. In the table there are roughly 610,000 distinct CDR3 sequences, roughly 17% of which are singletons. The sample consisted of PBMCs or a T cell subset sorted from them (not recorded which). These TCRs come from an adult woman who had mild COVID-19 (a few samples of this study predate the infection). Cell type and time point are not known.

This clonotype has at least ten counts. The V and J genes are TRBV7-2 and TRBJ2-5; perhaps TRBD2 as D (6 bases). V shed 8 bases and J shed 7 bases, with 26 bases lying between them. The CDR3 runs 16 residues. Germline values: CDR1 SGHTA, CDR2 FQGNSA. The CDR3 here is CASSPVTGEKRGTQYF. CDR3 DNA sequence: TGTGCCAGCTCACCAGTAACGGGGGAAAAGCGCGGGACCCAGTACTTC.

In its sample, this clonotype was seen a few times. The genes are TRBV4-2 and TRBJ2-7, with a weak D call TRBD1 (5 bases). Trimming cost V 0 bases and J 5 bases, with 11 bases left between them. This CDR3 region has 14 residues. Germline-derived CDR1 and CDR2 are LGHNA and YNFKEQ. The CDR3 spells CASSQDQGSNEQYF. CDR3 sequence (DNA): TGTGCCAGCAGCCAAGATCAGGGTAGCAACGAGCAGTACTTC.

Concerning this clonotype: Being one base from a much bigger clone, this may be a read error. The chain is built from TRBV7-9 and TRBJ2-1; D is ambiguous. The CDR3 length is 15 residues. Trimming left V 1 base short and J 0 bases short, with 7 bases between. Per germline, CDR1 SEHNR and CDR2 FQNEAQ (reference sequence). The CDR3 sequence is CASSLEGRSYNEQFF. As DNA, the CDR3 is TGTGCCAGCAGCTTAGAAGGCCGCTCCTACAATGAGCAGTTCTTC.

This clonotype was recorded many times. V and J are TRBV20-1 and TRBJ2-1; TRBD1 aligns across 7 bases. The CDR3 loop spans 14 amino acids. Germline trimming cut 4 bases from V and 8 bases from J; bases unmatched to any gene: 11. The V gene's germline CDR1 is DFQATT and CDR2 SNEGSKA (reference sequence). The CDR3 DNA is TGCAGTGCTACCACTTTAGACAGGGCCGATGAGCAGTTCTTC. It specifies CSATTLDRADEQFF.

This clonotype was picked up one time. V and J are TRBV13 and TRBJ2-3; 16 positions agree with TRBD2. V gave up 1 base and J gave up 2 bases; unmatched junction bases: 9. This CDR3 is built from 20 residues. The germline V gene has CDR1 PRHDT and CDR2 FYEKMQ (reference sequence). CDR3 residues: CASSLVSSGLAGGPTDTQYF. DNA of the CDR3: TGTGCCAGCAGCTTAGTATCATCGGGACTAGCGGGAGGGCCCACAGATACGCAGTATTTT.

This clonotype was seen only a few times. This chain connects TRBV19 to TRBJ2-3, with 7 bases fitting TRBD2. The CDR3 contains 16 residues. V dropped 5 bases and J dropped 0; count of bases not matched to a gene: 8. The germline gives CDR1 LNHDA, CDR2 SQIVND (reference sequence). The CDR3 DNA reads as TGTGCCAGTAGTCAATTCGGGGGGTCCAGCACAGATACGCAGTATTTT. Its protein product is CASSQFGGSSTDTQYF.

This clonotype was counted at least ten times. V usage is TRBV18 and J usage is TRBJ1-6; 9 bases match TRBD1. From germline, CDR1 is KGHSH and CDR2 LQKENI. The CDR3 is made up of 16 amino acids. The junction had 6 bases not matched to a gene; V was cut back by 2 bases and J by 7 bases. CDR3 nucleotide sequence: TGTGCCAGCTCACCATTTTGGGACAGGGCAAATTCACCCCTCCACTTT. This sequence encodes CASSPFWDRANSPLHF.

This clonotype was seen at least ten times. The chain employs TRBV20-1 and TRBJ1-2; D is ambiguous. Looked up from germline, CDR1 is DFQATT and CDR2 is SNEGSKA (reference sequence). The CDR3 covers 11 residues. The CDR3 here is CCGPTRRGYTF. CDR3 DNA: TGCTGCGGCCCAACCCGAAGGGGCTACACCTTC.

This CDR3 reads CASSLGGQGLAMNTEAFF. The CDR3 DNA reads as TGTGCCAGCAGTTTAGGGGGACAGGGCCTAGCAATGAACACTGAAGCTTTCTTT. This rearrangement joins TRBV12-3 or TRBV12-4 to TRBJ1-1, with 9 bases that match TRBD1. Losses at the gene ends were 1 base for V and 0 bases for J; bases not matched to a gene: 9. The CDR3 runs to 18 residues.